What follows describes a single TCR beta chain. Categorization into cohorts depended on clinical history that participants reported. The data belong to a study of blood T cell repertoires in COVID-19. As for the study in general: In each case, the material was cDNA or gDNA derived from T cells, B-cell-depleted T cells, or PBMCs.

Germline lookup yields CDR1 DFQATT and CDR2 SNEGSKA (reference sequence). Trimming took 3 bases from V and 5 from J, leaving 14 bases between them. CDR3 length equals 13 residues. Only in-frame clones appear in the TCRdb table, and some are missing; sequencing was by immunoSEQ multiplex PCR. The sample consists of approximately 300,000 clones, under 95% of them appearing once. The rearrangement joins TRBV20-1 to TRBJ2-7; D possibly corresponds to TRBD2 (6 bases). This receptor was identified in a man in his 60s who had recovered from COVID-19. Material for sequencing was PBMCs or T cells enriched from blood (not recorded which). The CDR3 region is CSASLGSINEQYF. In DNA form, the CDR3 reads TGCAGTGCTAGTCTCGGGAGTATCAACGAGCAGTACTTC.